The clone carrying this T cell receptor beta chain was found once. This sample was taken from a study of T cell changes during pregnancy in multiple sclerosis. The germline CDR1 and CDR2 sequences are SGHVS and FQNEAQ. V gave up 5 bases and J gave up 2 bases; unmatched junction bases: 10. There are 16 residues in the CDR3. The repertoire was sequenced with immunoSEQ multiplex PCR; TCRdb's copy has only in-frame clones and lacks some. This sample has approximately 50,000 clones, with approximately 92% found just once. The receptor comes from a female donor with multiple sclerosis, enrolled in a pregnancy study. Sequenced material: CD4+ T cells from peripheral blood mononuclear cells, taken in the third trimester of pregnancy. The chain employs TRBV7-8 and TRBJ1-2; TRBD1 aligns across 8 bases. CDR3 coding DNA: TGTGCCAGCAGCACAGCCGGGACAGGATTCAACTATGGCTACACCTTC. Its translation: CASSTAGTGFNYGYTF.